A selection of T cell receptor beta chains follows, all from one sample in a study of blood T cell repertoires in COVID-19. Some clones are missing from TCRdb's copy, which holds only in-frame ones; the method was immunoSEQ multiplex PCR. The sample shows 60,000 to 65,000 clones, roughly four fifths of them seen only once. Material: peripheral blood. The origin of the receptors is an elderly woman with acute or convalescent COVID-19. Both conserved end residues are part of each CDR3. D genes are given only for firm matches. Expanded clones are given a class, and other clones once, few, many or no size at all.

clone_size,d_call,v_call,j_call,cdr3_nt,cdr3_aa
-,-,TRBV7-2,TRBJ2-7,TGTGCCAGCAGCGTTCAGGGGTCCGACGAGCAGTACTTC,CASSVQGSDEQYF
-,-,TRBV11-1,TRBJ1-6,TGTGCCAGCAGCGCCTTCTTGGCAGGGTCTAATTCACCCCTCCACTTT,CASSAFLAGSNSPLHF
few,TRBD1,TRBV11-3,TRBJ2-2,TGTGCCAGCAGCCTTCGACAGGGCCCCACCGGGGAGCTGTTTTTT,CASSLRQGPTGELFF
few,-,TRBV19,TRBJ1-1,TGTGCCAGTAGTATTCTCTCCCCCGGGAAAACTTTCTTT,CASSILSPGKTFF
once,-,TRBV4-1,TRBJ2-7,TGCGCCAGCAGCCAAGATCCAAGAGTCCATGAGCAGTACTTC,CASSQDPRVHEQYF
few,-,TRBV10-3,TRBJ1-5,TGTGCCATCAGTGGGGCAGGGAATGGTCAGCCCCAGCATTTT,CAISGAGNGQPQHF
-,-,TRBV6-5,TRBJ2-3,TGTGCCAGCAGTTACAGGGGGTCGGGCACAGATACGCAGTATTTT,CASSYRGSGTDTQYF
-,TRBD2,TRBV29-1,TRBJ2-5,TGCAGCGTTGAGTTAGGGTGGACTAGCGGGGGCCAAGAGACCCAGTACTTC,CSVELGWTSGGQETQYF
-,TRBD2,TRBV7-2,TRBJ2-7,TGTGCCAGCAGCCCGACTAGCGGGAGGGCCTACGAGCAGTACTTC,CASSPTSGRAYEQYF
-,-,TRBV4-1,TRBJ2-3,TGCGCCAGCAGCCCGCAGGGGCAGAAGTTAGATACGCAGTATTTT,CASSPQGQKLDTQYF